This TCR beta chain stems from a study of blood T cell repertoires in COVID-19. Study-wide background: Samples representing acute and convalescent COVID-19 were sourced from the United States, Italy and Spain.

How the authors handled the data: Reference gene primers were amplified, and this amplification served to estimate nucleated cell counts. Repertoires were generated with immunoSEQ multiplex PCR, while TCRdb's copy carries only in-frame clones and drops some. Clonal size and the V and J genes are those of that table, whereas D and trimming came from the DNA. The table lists 350,000 to 450,000 clones, around 89% of them singletons. The source is a man between 35 and 55 years old with acute or convalescent COVID-19. Input material: peripheral blood.

The CDR3 reads CASSTTGRQTEAFF. Written as DNA, the CDR3 is TGCGCCAGCAGCACGACAGGGAGGCAGACTGAAGCTTTCTTT. This chain uses TRBV4-1 with TRBJ1-1, with 7 bases identical to TRBD1. V lost 5 bases, J lost 5 bases, and 8 bases stayed unmatched. This CDR3 is 14 amino acids long. CDR1 is MGHRA, CDR2 YSYEKL, per germline.